A selection of T cell receptor beta chains follows, all from one sample in a study of breast tumors, draining lymph nodes, adjacent tissues. TCRdb itself ran the multiplex PCR reads through MiXCR, one entry per CDR3 protein. Of fewer than 300,000 distinct CDR3 sequences in the sample, about 30% are singletons; the top ten hold about 1.4%. Sample: axillary lymph node tissue. The receptors derive from a female donor with breast cancer. Some clones in this sample may be carry-over from other donors' samples. The CDR3 runs from the conserved cysteine through the conserved F or W. A D gene is named only where the DNA matches it firmly. Some rows have no size entry. The others give once, few or many, or a class for an expanded clone.

TRBV7-6	.	TRBD1	TRBJ1-5	TGTGCCAGCAGCCAGTCGACAGGGTCCCTGCCCCAACATTTT	CASSQSTGSLPQHF
TRBV11-2	many	.	TRBJ2-6	TGTGCCAGCAGCAATAGAGGGGGTGGTGGATATTCTGGGGCCAACGTCCTGACTTTC	CASSNRGGGGYSGANVLTF
TRBV11-2	.	.	TRBJ2-5	TGTGCCAGCAGCCCCGGGCCTGGTAGGGGAGAGACCCAGTACTTC	CASSPGPGRGETQYF
TRBV6-6	many	.	TRBJ2-2	TGTGCCAGCAGTCACTCGACAGGCACCGGGGAGCTGTTTTTT	CASSHSTGTGELFF
TRBV5-1	.	.	TRBJ2-1	TGCGCCAGCAGCTTCCGATTAGCTGACAATGAGCAGCTCTTC	CASSFRLADNEQLF
TRBV7-9	many	.	TRBJ1-2	TGTGCCAGCAGCCGCGAACAGGGAGCTGGCTACACCTTC	CASSREQGAGYTF
TRBV12-3/TRBV12-4	many	.	TRBJ2-2	TGTGCCAGCAGTTCGGGCCCCGAACGGGAGCTGTTTTTT	CASSSGPERELFF
TRBV30	many	.	TRBJ1-5	TGTGCCTGGAGTGGGTGGAGGGAAGACCAGCCCCAGCATTTT	CAWSGWREDQPQHF
TRBV6-2/TRBV6-3	.	.	TRBJ1-5	TGTGCCAGCAGTCCCCTCGGGGGACTAGCGGGAGGGTACCAAGAGACCCAGCATTTT	CASSPLGGLAGGYQETQHF
TRBV9	.	.	TRBJ2-5	TGTGCCAGCAGCGCCGCCCCAGGGGCGGGCCAAGAGACCCAGTACTTC	CASSAAPGAGQETQYF
TRBV4-2	.	TRBD2	TRBJ2-7	TGTGCCAGCAGCCGCACGGGACTAGCGGGAGGAGGCAACGAGCAGTACTTC	CASSRTGLAGGGNEQYF
TRBV7-3	.	TRBD2	TRBJ2-7	TGTGCCAGCAGCTTACGGGGGGGGACTAGCGGTTCCTACGAGCAGTACTTC	CASSLRGGTSGSYEQYF
TRBV11-3	many	.	TRBJ1-5	TGTGCCAGCAGCTTAGTAGTGAGGGACGGAACAGGCGGATTAAGCAATCAGCCCCAGCATTTT	CASSLVVRDGTGGLSNQPQHF
TRBV3-1	many	TRBD2	TRBJ2-3	TGTGCCAGCAGCCAAGATCCCAGTCTAGCGGGAGGGACGGGCAAGTATTTT	CASSQDPSLAGGTGKYF
TRBV19	.	.	TRBJ2-5	TGTGCCAGTAGTTCTGGCAGATTCGGGGAGACCCAGTACTTC	CASSSGRFGETQYF
TRBV18	many	TRBD1	TRBJ2-5	TGTGCCAGCTCACCACGGGACAGGGGAGAGACCCAGTACTTC	CASSPRDRGETQYF
TRBV12-3/TRBV12-4	.	TRBD1	TRBJ2-3	TGTGCCAGCAGTTTAGACCCGGGACAGAAGGATACGCAGTATTTT	CASSLDPGQKDTQYF
TRBV12-3/TRBV12-4	.	.	TRBJ1-2	TGTGCCAGCAGTACCGAGGGCCCCAATACGCCTTACGGCTACACCTTC	CASSTEGPNTPYGYTF
TRBV4-3	.	.	TRBJ1-1	TGCGCCAGCAGCCAAGCGGTGGGTGGCACTGAAGCTTTCTTT	CASSQAVGGTEAFF
TRBV12-3/TRBV12-4	many	.	TRBJ2-5	TGTGCCAGCAGCACCGGCCAGGGAAAGACCCAGTACTTC	CASSTGQGKTQYF